Presented here are 19 T cell receptor beta chains from one specimen sequenced in a study of cytomegalovirus exposure and HLA in healthy donors. Sequenced by immunoSEQ multiplex PCR; TCRdb stores in-frame clones only, minus some. This sample has roughly 300,000 clones, with roughly 87% found just once. The sequencing input was PBMCs. The receptors originated from a woman in her 30s in good health and CMV-seropositive.

This sequence joins TRBV7-6 and TRBJ1-6; 8 bases line up with TRBD1. CDR3 length: 15 residues. The germline V gene has CDR1 SGHVS and CDR2 FNYEAQ. Trimming at V came to 4 bases and at J to 6 bases, leaving 5 bases not matched to a gene. The CDR3 coding sequence is TGTGCCAGCAGCTCCGACAGGGGCGTTAATTCACCCCTCCACTTT. It translates to CASSSDRGVNSPLHF.

The chain joins TRBV28 to TRBJ1-5; D is undetermined. Germline lookup yields CDR1 MDHEN and CDR2 SYDVKM. The CDR3 spans 13 residues. The V end lost 7 bases, the J end lost 8 bases, and 15 bases lay between the germline ends. The CDR3 spells CASKDLRVEPQHF. In nucleotides, the CDR3 is TGTGCCAGCAAAGACTTGCGAGTTGAGCCCCAGCATTTT.

V gene TRBV19 combines with J gene TRBJ1-5; TRBD1 aligns across 9 bases. Per the germline V gene, CDR1 is LNHDA and CDR2 is SQIVND (reference sequence). V dropped 8 bases and J dropped 2; count of bases not matched to a gene: 7. The CDR3 is made up of 15 amino acids. In DNA form, the CDR3 reads TGTGCCAGTGCGACAGGGGGTAGAGGCAATCAGCCCCAGCATTTT. Translation gives CASATGGRGNQPQHF.

The chain is built from TRBV7-8 and TRBJ2-5; perhaps TRBD2 as D (5 bases). This CDR3 has 14 amino acids. V was pared by 5 bases and J by 7 bases, with 17 bases between. The germline V gene encodes CDR1 SGHVS and CDR2 FQNEAQ. CDR3 region: CASSPLATPLTQYF. In DNA, the CDR3 is TGTGCCAGCAGCCCCTTAGCGACCCCACTGACCCAGTACTTC.

The chain links TRBV14 to TRBJ1-1; D possibly corresponds to TRBD1 (6 bases). Between the trimmed V and J ends, which lost 4 bases and 8 bases, there was a span of 8 bases. Germline lookup yields CDR1 SGHDN and CDR2 FVKESK. The length of the CDR3 is 11 residues. CDR3 sequence: CASSLGQEAFF. The CDR3 bases are TGTGCCAGCAGCCTCGGACAGGAAGCTTTCTTT.

This clone was seen a few times. The rearrangement joins TRBV5-4 to TRBJ2-2, with D unclear. The length of the CDR3 is 14 residues. Germline assignment: CDR1 SGHNT and CDR2 YYREEE (reference sequence). V gave up 4 bases and J gave up 4 bases, with 11 bases separating them. CDR3 protein: CASSPHMLTGELFF. The CDR3 nucleotides read TGTGCCAGCAGCCCCCACATGCTCACCGGGGAGCTGTTTTTT.

V usage is TRBV7-6 and J usage is TRBJ2-7; perhaps TRBD1 as D (6 bases). Trimming left V 5 bases short and J 7 bases short, with 15 bases between. Germline V CDR1 and CDR2: SGHVS, FNYEAQ. CDR3 size: 13 residues. CDR3 sequence reads: CASSRTALEEQYF. CDR3 nucleotide sequence: TGTGCCAGCAGCCGGACAGCACTGGAAGAGCAGTACTTC.

This clone was seen once. This chain uses TRBV4-1 with TRBJ1-4; 7 bases match TRBD1. The germline V gene has CDR1 MGHRA and CDR2 YSYEKL. The trim removed 4 bases at V and 3 bases at J, leaving 5 bases unmatched. This CDR3 comprises 15 residues. The chain's CDR3 is CASSLTGDPNEKLFF. The CDR3 DNA is TGCGCCAGCAGCCTCACAGGGGATCCTAATGAAAAACTGTTTTTT.

The chain joins TRBV6-1 to TRBJ2-1; TRBD2 matches at 9 bases. Germline values: CDR1 MNHNS, CDR2 SASEGT. V gave up 6 bases and J gave up 8 bases; unmatched junction bases: 8. The CDR3 loop spans 14 amino acids. The DNA of the CDR3 is TGTGCCAGCAGGTCTAGCGGGGTTAAGGATGAGCAGTTCTTC. This codes for CASRSSGVKDEQFF.

This clone was recorded only once. The chain links TRBV7-3 to TRBJ2-7, with TRBD1 identical over 8 bases. The CDR3 is 15 amino acids. With V trimmed by 5 bases and J by 6 bases, 12 bases remained unmatched. Germline V gene sequence: CDR1 SGHTA, CDR2 FQGTGA. CDR3 in amino acids: CASSLGQGELSEQYF. CDR3 bases: TGTGCCAGCAGCCTCGGACAGGGAGAATTGAGCGAGCAGTACTTC.

The chain joins TRBV27 to TRBJ2-7; the D call may be TRBD1 or TRBD2 (5 bases each). Per germline, CDR1 MNHEY and CDR2 SMNVEV (reference sequence). The CDR3 is made up of 13 amino acids. V dropped 6 bases and J dropped 0 bases, with 9 bases sitting between them. Here the CDR3 reads CASRGVGSYEQYF. Here the CDR3 DNA reads TGTGCCAGCAGGGGGGTCGGCTCCTACGAGCAGTACTTC.

The chain employs TRBV6-1 and TRBJ2-7, with 10 positions matching TRBD1. Germline trimming cut 0 bases from V and 2 bases from J; bases unmatched to any gene: 7. Germline CDR1 is MNHNS and CDR2 is SASEGT. This CDR3 region has 17 residues. CDR3 in DNA: TGTGCCAGCAGTGAAGCGCTGGGGACAGGGGCCCCCTACGAGCAGTACTTC. Residues: CASSEALGTGAPYEQYF.

The V call is TRBV4-2, the J call TRBJ2-1; the match to TRBD2 covers 13 bases. The V gene's germline CDR1 is LGHNA and CDR2 YNFKEQ. There are 18 residues in the CDR3. V gave up 6 bases and J gave up 8 bases; unmatched junction bases: 16. CDR3 sequence (DNA): TGTGCCAGCAGGCCCGGGACTAGCGGGATAGGGGCTTATGATGAGCAGTTCTTC. Translation gives CASRPGTSGIGAYDEQFF.

The V gene is TRBV12-5, the J gene TRBJ2-2, with 11 bases aligning to TRBD2. J lost 1 base, V lost 3 bases, and 1 base had no gene match. The CDR3 is made up of 16 amino acids. Per germline, CDR1 LGHNT and CDR2 FRNRAP. The CDR3 DNA follows: TGTGCTAGTGGTTTTCTAGCGGGAGGGAACACCGGGGAGCTGTTTTTT. Amino acids: CASGFLAGGNTGELFF.

The rearrangement uses TRBV4-2 and TRBJ2-7; 9 bases are a match to TRBD1. Unmatched junction bases numbered 4, after V lost 3 bases and J lost 4 bases. This CDR3 contains 14 residues. Germline V gives CDR1 LGHNA, CDR2 YNFKEQ. The CDR3 spells CASSHPGQGYEQYF. CDR3 sequence (DNA): TGTGCCAGCAGCCACCCGGGACAGGGTTACGAGCAGTACTTC.

V and J are TRBV9 and TRBJ2-2, with TRBD2 as a possible D gene (7 bases). Trimming removed 4 bases at V and 6 bases at J, with 16 bases between. The CDR3 covers 15 residues. Germline CDR1 and CDR2: SGDLS and YYNGEE. CDR3: CASSPAKGGSGELFF. For the CDR3, the DNA is TGTGCCAGCAGCCCCGCCAAGGGGGGGTCCGGGGAGCTGTTTTTT.

This chain joins TRBV27 and TRBJ2-5; the D gene is possibly TRBD1 (7 bases). The length of the CDR3 is 14 residues. V lost 3 bases to trimming and J lost 5 bases, with 13 bases between them. The germline V gene encodes CDR1 MNHEY and CDR2 SMNVEV (reference sequence). Here the CDR3 DNA reads TGTGCCAGCAGTTTGCAGGGGGGCCGGGAGACCCAGTACTTC. Its translation: CASSLQGGRETQYF.

V is TRBV9 and J is TRBJ1-3; D is undetermined. The CDR3 has 14 residues. Germline-derived CDR1 and CDR2 are SGDLS and YYNGEE. Trimming removed 0 bases at V and 0 bases at J, with 4 bases between. This CDR3 reads CASSVALSGNTIYF. DNA for the CDR3: TGTGCCAGCAGCGTAGCCCTCTCTGGAAACACCATATATTTT.

The genes are TRBV5-1 and TRBJ2-2; 11 bases are shared with TRBD2. The V gene end was trimmed by 0 bases and the J gene end by 4 bases; junction bases not matched to a gene: 2. The germline V gene has CDR1 SGHRS and CDR2 YFSETQ. The CDR3 sequence is 16 residues long. CDR3 loop: CASSLGLAGLTGELFF. CDR3 sequence (DNA): TGCGCCAGCAGCTTGGGACTAGCGGGGCTCACCGGGGAGCTGTTTTTT.